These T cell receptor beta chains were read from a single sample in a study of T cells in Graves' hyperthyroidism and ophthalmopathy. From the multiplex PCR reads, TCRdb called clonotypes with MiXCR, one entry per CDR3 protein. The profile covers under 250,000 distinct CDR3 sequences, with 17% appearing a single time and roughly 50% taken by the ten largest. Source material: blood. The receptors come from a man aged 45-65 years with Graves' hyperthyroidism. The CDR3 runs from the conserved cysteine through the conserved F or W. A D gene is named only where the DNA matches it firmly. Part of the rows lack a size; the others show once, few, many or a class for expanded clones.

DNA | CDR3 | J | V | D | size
TGTGCCAGCGGGTCTTGGGGGGCGGCCAAAAACATTCAGTACTTC | CASGSWGAAKNIQYF | TRBJ2-4 | TRBV11-3 | - | few
TGCAGTGCTAGACCCACAGCGCTCGGCGGGAACGAGCAGTACTTC | CSARPTALGGNEQYF | TRBJ2-7 | TRBV20-1 | - | many
TGTGCCAGCTCGTCCGGGTCCCGGAATGAGCAGTTCTTC | CASSSGSRNEQFF | TRBJ2-1 | TRBV18 | - | -
TGTGCCAGCAGTTACTCCCGGCGAACCGGGGAGCTGTTTTTT | CASSYSRRTGELFF | TRBJ2-2 | TRBV6-5 | - | many
TGCGCCAGCAGTGAGCTGGGACAGGGGGCCACTGAAGCTTTCTTT | CASSELGQGATEAFF | TRBJ1-1 | TRBV10-1 | TRBD1 | few
TGCGCCAGCAGCGTCAGTCCCGTAGGGGGTATGATCGAGCAGTACTTC | CASSVSPVGGMIEQYF | TRBJ2-7 | TRBV5-1 | - | few
TGCGCCAGCAGCTTCGAAGGCGAGACCCAGTACTTC | CASSFEGETQYF | TRBJ2-5 | TRBV5-1 | - | few
TGCAGTGCTAGAGATCCGGGAGGGGGAGCAGATACGCAGTATTTT | CSARDPGGGADTQYF | TRBJ2-3 | TRBV20-1 | TRBD2 | -
TGCAGCGTCTCAAGCGACTTGGTCTCCTACAATGAGCAGTTCTTC | CSVSSDLVSYNEQFF | TRBJ2-1 | TRBV29-1 | - | -
TGCAGTGCTAGTCTGGGAGCCTCTAGGGAAGAGACCCAGTACTTC | CSASLGASREETQYF | TRBJ2-5 | TRBV20-1 | - | -
TGTGCCAGTAGTCGGAGAGGACAGGGACAACGAGGGCCCCAGCATTTT | CASSRRGQGQRGPQHF | TRBJ1-5 | TRBV19 | TRBD1 | -
TGTGCCAGCAGTGAAAGAGTAAATGGCTACACCTTC | CASSERVNGYTF | TRBJ1-2 | TRBV6-1 | - | -
TGTGCCAGCAGTCTAGCGGGAGTCAACGATGAGCAGTTCTTC | CASSLAGVNDEQFF | TRBJ2-1 | TRBV12-3/TRBV12-4 | TRBD2 | many
TGTGCCAGCAGCTTAGATCGACTAGCGGGACCCTACGAGCAGTACTTC | CASSLDRLAGPYEQYF | TRBJ2-7 | TRBV11-2 | TRBD2 | -
TGCGCCAGCAGCTTGGACAGTCATGGCTACACCTTC | CASSLDSHGYTF | TRBJ1-2 | TRBV5-1 | - | many
TGTGCCAGCAGTTTGCCACTAGCGGGTTACAATGAGCAGTTCTTC | CASSLPLAGYNEQFF | TRBJ2-1 | TRBV27 | TRBD2 | many
TGCGCCAGCAGCTTGGGTATCACGAGCTCCTACGAGCAGTACTTC | CASSLGITSSYEQYF | TRBJ2-7 | TRBV5-1 | - | many
TGTGCCAGCAGGAGCCGTGGTGGCTACACCTTC | CASRSRGGYTF | TRBJ1-2 | TRBV12-3/TRBV12-4 | - | many
TGTGCCAGCAGTTTACGTTGGAGGGGAAACACCGGGGAGCTGTTTTTT | CASSLRWRGNTGELFF | TRBJ2-2 | TRBV28 | - | few
TGTGCCAGCAGTTTCGGGGGACTAGCGGGAGAGACCCAGTACTTC | CASSFGGLAGETQYF | TRBJ2-5 | TRBV28 | TRBD2 | many
TGCAGTGCTTTAGCGGGAACGGACACCGGGGAGCTGTTTTTT | CSALAGTDTGELFF | TRBJ2-2 | TRBV20-1 | TRBD2 | -
TGTGCCAGCAGCCTCCGGGACTACGGTAATGAGCAGTTCTTC | CASSLRDYGNEQFF | TRBJ2-1 | TRBV5-8 | TRBD2 | -
TGTGCCAGCAGTTCATCCGGGACAGGGGGCAATGAGCAGTTCTTC | CASSSSGTGGNEQFF | TRBJ2-1 | TRBV6-9 | TRBD1 | -
TGTGCCAGCAGTTTATACCGGGGGCAAAACACTGAAGCTTTCTTT | CASSLYRGQNTEAFF | TRBJ1-1 | TRBV27 | - | many
TGTGCCAGCAGCCGGGACAGGGGGTCTGAGGAGACCCAGTACTTC | CASSRDRGSEETQYF | TRBJ2-5 | TRBV2 | TRBD1 | many
TGTGCCAGCAGTTCCACCCTCGGGGCCCTTGAGCAGTTCTTC | CASSSTLGALEQFF | TRBJ2-1 | TRBV28 | - | -
TGTGCCAGCAGTTTAGGTCCCGGATCGGGGATCTACAATGAGCAGTTCTTC | CASSLGPGSGIYNEQFF | TRBJ2-1 | TRBV27 | - | few
TGCAGTGCCGTAGACCAGCCTTACCTAGCGGGAGGAGGAGATACGCAGTATTTT | CSAVDQPYLAGGGDTQYF | TRBJ2-3 | TRBV20-1 | TRBD2 | many
TGTGCCAGCAGTTACCGACTAGCGGGAGATGGCGGGGAGCTGTTTTTT | CASSYRLAGDGGELFF | TRBJ2-2 | TRBV6-6 | TRBD2 | many
TGCGCCAGCAGCTTGGTTGGAGGTAGCACAGATACGCAGTATTTT | CASSLVGGSTDTQYF | TRBJ2-3 | TRBV5-1 | - | many
TGTGCCATCAATCCAGACTTGAACACTGAAGCTTTCTTT | CAINPDLNTEAFF | TRBJ1-1 | TRBV10-3 | - | -
TGTGCCAGCAGGGGGTGGGGCAACGAGCAGTACTTC | CASRGWGNEQYF | TRBJ2-7 | TRBV7-6 | - | many
TGTGCCAGCAGCTATAAGCGGACTAGCACAGATACGCAGTATTTT | CASSYKRTSTDTQYF | TRBJ2-3 | TRBV5-4 | - | few
TGTGCCAGCAGCTGGACTAGCGGGAGCTCCTACGAGCAGTACTTC | CASSWTSGSSYEQYF | TRBJ2-7 | TRBV5-4 | TRBD2 | -
TGCAGTGCTAGAGTATCTAGCGGGGAGGGACCCTACGAGCAGTACTTC | CSARVSSGEGPYEQYF | TRBJ2-7 | TRBV20-1 | TRBD2 | -
TGCGCCAGCAGCCAAGCCATGGGGAGGGATGAGCAGTTCTTC | CASSQAMGRDEQFF | TRBJ2-1 | TRBV4-1 | TRBD2 | few
TGTGCCAGCAGCTTTAACGGGAATGAGCAGTTCTTC | CASSFNGNEQFF | TRBJ2-1 | TRBV11-3 | - | many
TGTGCCATCACAGGGAGCGGGAACACCGGGGAGCTGTTTTTT | CAITGSGNTGELFF | TRBJ2-2 | TRBV10-3 | - | -
TGTGCCAGCAGCCAAGCCGACGGATCCACTGAAGCTTTCTTT | CASSQADGSTEAFF | TRBJ1-1 | TRBV7-6 | - | many
TGTGCCAGCACTGGACAGGGGGATGAAAAACTGTTTTTT | CASTGQGDEKLFF | TRBJ1-4 | TRBV28 | TRBD1 | many
TGTGCCAGCAGGAAAGGGGACGCCTATAATTCACCCCTCCACTTT | CASRKGDAYNSPLHF | TRBJ1-6 | TRBV2 | - | -